Listed below are T cell receptor beta chains from one sample, sequenced in a study of cytomegalovirus exposure and HLA in healthy donors. Only in-frame clones appear in the TCRdb table, and some are missing; sequencing was by immunoSEQ multiplex PCR. The sample yields some 110,000 clones, approximately 72% seen once. The sequenced sample was PBMCs. These receptors were obtained from a man aged 18 to 30 in good health and CMV-seronegative. Each CDR3 is given with its conserved first and last residue. The D gene is left open where the match is weak. Not every row has a clone size; where given, it reads once, few, many or a size class.

size	V	J	D	CDR3	DNA
NA	TRBV5-4	TRBJ1-3	NA	CASGLYLESHSGNTIYF	TGTGCCAGCGGCTTATACCTTGAGAGCCACTCTGGAAACACCATATATTTT
NA	TRBV30	TRBJ2-7	TRBD1	CAWNNDQGAAYEQYF	TGTGCCTGGAACAACGACCAGGGGGCTGCCTACGAGCAGTACTTC
NA	TRBV28	TRBJ2-7	NA	CASSSSPAGQYF	TGTGCCAGCAGTTCGTCCCCCGCGGGGCAGTACTTC
NA	TRBV7-9	TRBJ1-5	NA	CASGRGQYNQPQHF	TGTGCCAGCGGTAGAGGACAGTACAATCAGCCCCAGCATTTT
NA	TRBV6-5	TRBJ1-2	TRBD1	CASSHQGADNYGYTF	TGTGCCAGCAGCCACCAGGGGGCGGATAACTATGGCTACACCTTC
once	TRBV6-1	TRBJ1-1	NA	CASSDGWTEAFF	TGTGCCAGCAGTGACGGGTGGACTGAAGCTTTCTTT
NA	TRBV27	TRBJ2-1	NA	CASSPSPGYTYNEQFF	TGTGCCAGCAGTCCTAGTCCGGGATACACCTACAATGAGCAGTTCTTC
NA	TRBV10-3	TRBJ1-5	TRBD1	CAISESTSGGRNQPQHF	TGTGCCATCAGTGAGTCGACTTCAGGGGGCCGCAACCAGCCCCAGCATTTT
NA	TRBV6-1	TRBJ1-5	NA	CASSASTGFGQQPQHF	TGTGCCAGCAGTGCGTCTACAGGGTTTGGACAACAGCCCCAGCATTTT
few	TRBV6-1	TRBJ2-1	TRBD2	CASSDTGGAYNEQFF	TGTGCCAGCAGTGACACCGGGGGGGCTTACAATGAGCAGTTCTTC
NA	TRBV18	TRBJ2-1	NA	CASSRGPAGDEQFF	TGTGCCAGCTCACGGGGGCCAGCAGGGGATGAGCAGTTCTTC
once	TRBV9	TRBJ2-3	NA	CASRYLLGDWIIIDTQYF	TGTGCCAGCAGATATCTACTGGGGGACTGGATTATTATAGATACGCAGTATTTT
NA	TRBV28	TRBJ2-1	TRBD2	CASSRRGGSYNEQFF	TGTGCCAGCAGCCGGCGGGGGGGCTCCTACAATGAGCAGTTCTTC
NA	TRBV18	TRBJ2-3	TRBD1	CASSPRTGGPTDTQYF	TGTGCCAGCTCACCGAGGACAGGGGGACCCACAGATACGCAGTATTTT
NA	TRBV7-8	TRBJ2-3	NA	CASSSRSVSTDTQYF	TGTGCCAGCAGCTCCCGGTCGGTAAGCACAGATACGCAGTATTTT
NA	TRBV30	TRBJ1-2	NA	CAWSHRVQYGYTF	TGTGCCTGGAGTCACAGGGTGCAGTATGGCTACACCTTC
NA	TRBV2	TRBJ2-4	NA	CASSEDRVAKNIQYF	TGTGCCAGCAGTGAAGACAGGGTAGCCAAAAACATTCAGTACTTC
NA	TRBV6-6	TRBJ2-7	NA	CASSFSDSVQYF	TGTGCCAGCAGCTTTAGTGATAGTGTGCAGTACTTC
NA	TRBV2	TRBJ1-2	NA	CASSELVRPQGGYTF	TGTGCCAGCAGCGAATTGGTGCGGCCCCAGGGTGGCTACACCTTC
NA	TRBV5-6	TRBJ2-7	NA	CASSSGAGYEQYF	TGTGCCAGCAGCTCGGGCGCGGGCTACGAGCAGTACTTC
NA	TRBV29-1	TRBJ1-1	TRBD1	CSADDRGGTHTEAFF	TGCAGCGCCGATGACAGGGGCGGAACACACACTGAAGCTTTCTTT
few	TRBV12-2	TRBJ2-5	NA	CASRLEIETRQETQYF	TGTGCAAGTCGCTTAGAGATCGAAACCAGGCAAGAGACCCAGTACTTC
NA	TRBV5-4	TRBJ1-2	TRBD1	CASSSKTGLGYTF	TGTGCCAGCAGCTCTAAGACAGGGCTGGGCTACACCTTC
few	TRBV19	TRBJ2-1	TRBD2	CASSSSLFAGGFNEQFF	TGTGCCAGTAGTAGTAGCCTCTTTGCGGGAGGTTTCAATGAGCAGTTCTTC
NA	TRBV11-3	TRBJ2-1	NA	CASSLGTVFDEQFF	TGTGCCAGCAGCTTAGGGACAGTTTTCGATGAGCAGTTCTTC
NA	TRBV27	TRBJ2-7	NA	CASSLLSSRYEQYF	TGTGCCAGCAGTTTATTATCTAGTCGCTACGAGCAGTACTTC
NA	TRBV6-5	TRBJ2-1	TRBD1	CASSPPGQGNNEQFF	TGTGCCAGCAGCCCTCCGGGACAGGGGAACAATGAGCAGTTCTTC
few	TRBV19	TRBJ2-1	TRBD1	CASRRTGLIVNEQFF	TGTGCCAGTAGAAGGACAGGGTTAATAGTCAATGAGCAGTTCTTC
NA	TRBV19	TRBJ1-5	NA	CASSRSNQPQHF	TGTGCCAGTAGTCGTAGCAATCAGCCCCAGCATTTT
NA	TRBV11-2	TRBJ2-7	NA	CASSLARAPSPEQYF	TGTGCCAGCAGCTTAGCGCGGGCCCCATCCCCCGAGCAGTACTTC
few	TRBV28	TRBJ1-1	NA	CATTERMNAFF	TGTGCCACCACGGAGCGAATGAATGCTTTCTTT
NA	TRBV25-1	TRBJ1-3	NA	CASNKGAGGTIYF	TGTGCCAGCAATAAAGGGGCCGGCGGCACCATATATTTT
NA	TRBV29-1	TRBJ1-2	NA	CSVGVRQGISGYTF	TGCAGCGTTGGGGTTCGGCAGGGGATTTCTGGCTACACCTTC
few	TRBV28	TRBJ2-3	TRBD1	CASSMTGDTDTQYF	TGTGCCAGCAGTATGACAGGGGACACAGATACGCAGTATTTT
NA	TRBV5-6	TRBJ2-7	TRBD2	CATSSFSRRLAGEVYEQYF	TGTGCCACCAGCAGCTTTAGCCGGCGACTAGCGGGGGAAGTTTACGAGCAGTACTTC
once	TRBV27	TRBJ2-7	TRBD2	CASSKGGGGSPIYEQYF	TGTGCCAGCAGTAAAGGCGGGGGAGGTAGCCCCATCTACGAGCAGTACTTC
NA	TRBV7-8	TRBJ2-1	TRBD2	CASSPSGGALDEQFF	TGTGCCAGCAGCCCAAGCGGGGGGGCCCTGGATGAGCAGTTCTTC
NA	TRBV21-1	TRBJ1-5	NA	CASSKGFGGLSQPQHF	TGTGCCAGCAGCAAAGGCTTCGGGGGGCTGAGTCAGCCCCAGCATTTT
NA	TRBV6-1	TRBJ2-3	NA	CASSVTSGGTDTQYF	TGTGCCAGCAGTGTAACCTCAGGCGGCACAGATACGCAGTATTTT
NA	TRBV27	TRBJ1-1	TRBD1	CASSFWAGGWLTEAFF	TGTGCCAGCAGTTTTTGGGCAGGGGGCTGGTTAACTGAAGCTTTCTTT
NA	TRBV5-1	TRBJ2-1	TRBD2	CASSAQTGLAGGFF	TGCGCCAGCAGCGCACAAACGGGGCTAGCGGGGGGGTTCTTC
few	TRBV10-1	TRBJ1-1	NA	CASSDGGRNTEAFF	TGCGCCAGCAGTGATGGGGGCAGGAACACTGAAGCTTTCTTT
NA	TRBV9	TRBJ2-7	NA	CASSVGSASSYEQYF	TGTGCCAGCAGCGTAGGTAGCGCCAGCTCCTACGAGCAGTACTTC
NA	TRBV11-2	TRBJ2-7	TRBD2	CASRVSGGAYEQYF	TGTGCCAGCAGGGTCAGCGGGGGAGCCTACGAGCAGTACTTC
NA	TRBV4-2	TRBJ2-6	NA	CASSPFPVGTSGANVLTF	TGTGCCAGCAGCCCTTTTCCGGTGGGCACCTCTGGGGCCAACGTCCTGACTTTC
NA	TRBV28	TRBJ1-1	NA	CASSLGQGILNTEAFF	TGTGCCAGCAGTTTAGGGCAGGGAATATTGAACACTGAAGCTTTCTTT
few	TRBV9	TRBJ2-7	NA	CASSPEPSVAAIEQYF	TGTGCCAGCAGCCCAGAACCTAGCGTCGCCGCCATAGAGCAGTACTTC
NA	TRBV7-9	TRBJ1-4	NA	CASSLRQTSEKLFF	TGTGCCAGCAGCTTACGACAGACCTCCGAAAAACTGTTTTTT
NA	TRBV21-1	TRBJ2-7	NA	CASTWTGPYEQYF	TGTGCCAGCACCTGGACTGGACCCTACGAGCAGTACTTC
few	TRBV7-9	TRBJ1-2	NA	CASSFPPQGSYGYTF	TGTGCCAGCAGCTTCCCCCCTCAGGGGAGCTATGGCTACACCTTC
NA	TRBV30	TRBJ1-5	NA	CAWSSGAANQPQHF	TGTGCCTGGAGTTCAGGGGCTGCTAATCAGCCCCAGCATTTT
NA	TRBV28	TRBJ1-1	TRBD1	CASTGTGRSRAVEAFF	TGTGCCAGCACCGGGACAGGGAGGAGCAGAGCCGTGGAGGCTTTCTTT
NA	TRBV6-1	TRBJ2-1	NA	CASSEDPGRYNEQFF	TGTGCCAGCAGTGAAGACCCAGGGAGGTACAATGAGCAGTTCTTC
NA	TRBV29-1	TRBJ2-4	NA	CSARVLAKNIQYF	TGCAGCGCTCGGGTTTTAGCCAAAAACATTCAGTACTTC
NA	TRBV5-1	TRBJ2-5	TRBD2	CASSFLAGGQQETQYF	TGCGCCAGCAGCTTCCTAGCGGGGGGCCAGCAAGAGACCCAGTACTTC
NA	TRBV5-1	TRBJ2-7	NA	CASSSGSYEQYF	TGCGCCAGCAGCTCAGGTTCCTACGAGCAGTACTTC
NA	TRBV19	TRBJ2-6	NA	CASRPVPFSGANVLTF	TGTGCCAGTAGGCCAGTCCCCTTCTCTGGGGCCAACGTCCTGACTTTC
few	TRBV6-6	TRBJ1-1	TRBD1	CASSQTGGITEAFF	TGTGCCAGCAGTCAAACAGGGGGCATCACTGAAGCTTTCTTT
NA	TRBV7-3	TRBJ1-1	NA	CASSLDTEAFF	TGTGCCAGCAGCCTCGACACTGAAGCTTTCTTT
few	TRBV27	TRBJ2-5	TRBD1	CASSLGQGVGETQYF	TGTGCCAGCAGTTTGGGACAGGGGGTGGGGGAGACCCAGTACTTC